This record concerns one T cell receptor beta chain sequence. Its matching antigen is unknown. The data were produced by immunoSEQ multiplex PCR, yet TCRdb's version contains in-frame clones alone and is incomplete. The table includes 1.4 million or so clones, approximately 98.5% detected once. The data derive from a study of shared clonotypes between healthy human individuals. The overall study: Each donor's CD4 naive and CD4 memory cells filled three plates apiece, CD8 naive two, and CD8 memory one. Whole-study findings and limits: Estimated richness was generally greater in naive than memory subsets. Non-shared clonotypes had lower generation probabilities than those shared by all four donors.

V dropped 3 bases and J dropped 3 bases, with 13 bases sitting between them. CDR3 length equals 15 residues. The germline gives CDR1 SGDLS, CDR2 YYNGEE. This sequence was found in a man younger than 45 in good health. The sequenced sample consisted of naive CD4+ T cells sorted from blood. Described subset: CD45RA+ positively selected. The rearrangement joins TRBV9 to TRBJ2-1; no definite D call. Here the CDR3 reads CASSADGDFYNEQFF. DNA of the CDR3: TGTGCCAGCAGCGCAGACGGAGACTTCTACAATGAGCAGTTCTTC. Based on the CDR3 plus reference TRBV9 and TRBJ2-1, the full variable domain is DSGVTQTPKHLITATGQRVTLRCSPRSGDLSVYWYQQSLDQGLQFLIQYYNGEERAKGNILERFSAQQFPDLHSELNLSSLELGDSALYFCASSADGDFYNEQFFGPGTRLTVL.